The text below deals with one TCR beta chain. Original handling: Estimates of nucleated cell counts were drawn from the amplification of reference gene primers. Sequencing used immunoSEQ multiplex PCR; TCRdb keeps in-frame clones, though not all of them. V, J and clone size were drawn from that table, and D and trimming were deduced from the DNA. The table includes approximately 390,000 clones, 85% to 90% detected once. This record belongs to a study of blood T cell repertoires in COVID-19. Study at large: Samples taken during acute and convalescent COVID-19 were collected in the United States, Italy and Spain. Sample material is recorded as cDNA or gDNA derived from T cells, B-cell-depleted T cells, or PBMCs.

The germline CDR1 and CDR2 sequences are MDHEN and SYDVKM. Trimming cost V 4 bases and J 6 bases; bases outside gene matches: 10. The CDR3 contains 16 residues. Sequencing was done on a sample of peripheral blood. The sequence derives from a man aged 18 to 30 with active or convalescent COVID-19. The chain combines TRBV28 with TRBJ2-2; 8 nucleotides agree with TRBD1. The DNA for the CDR3 is TGTGCCAGCAGTTCTCCCGGGACAGGAGGCGCCGGGGAGCTGTTTTTT. Its protein product is CASSSPGTGGAGELFF.